This T cell receptor (beta chain) was observed in a study of T cell repertoires in cytomegalovirus infection (dated 2019 in TCRdb). About the study as a whole: Alongside well-studied HLA-B-restricted epitopes, the peptide stimulations were aimed at recently identified HLA-C-restricted CMV epitopes, whose presentation resists viral immunomodulation. Donor HLA type was relevant to the analysis, because carriage of CMV infection together with the matching HLA type was indicated by public TCR beta signatures.

V ends up 3 bases short and J 8 bases short, with an unmatched junction base count of 14. The germline V gene (reference sequence) yields SEHNR for CDR1 and FQNEAQ for CDR2. There are 17 amino acids in the CDR3, from cysteine to phenylalanine inclusive. Left in the record is the CDR3 DNA by itself, 51 bases read in frame from the first base. Data came from an Illumina HiSeq 1500. The public reads were reprocessed in TCRdb via fastp at Q25 and MiXCR, keeping in-frame beta chains. Rows merge per CDR3 protein into single entries with the most common DNA and genes. This sample lists 640,000 or so distinct CDR3 sequences; about 33% were detected once. The top ten hold around a sixth of the sample. With respect to this clonotype: The specificity of this receptor is unknown. No base qualities exist here, and no much larger clone lies one base off it.

This sample's treatment or condition label indicates: in vitro stimulation with specific CMV peptide epitopes to enrich CMV-specific T cells. Results and caveats for the whole study, not just this receptor: The ex vivo response was dominated by HLA-C-restricted CMV-specific TCR beta clonotypes, and the single most frequent clonotype in two of eight donors was supplied by these HLA-C-restricted clonotypes. Cumulative frequency of public TCR beta family members discriminated carriers of CMV infection plus the relevant HLA type in this cohort and an independent roughly 330-donor cohort.

Here the sequenced sample was cultured PBMCs, taken from culture after CMV antigen stimulation. The chain links TRBV7-9 with TRBJ1-2; TRBD1 lines up with 11 middle nucleotides. This TCR was recovered from a human donor in good health (CMV status not recorded). Some clones in this sample may be carry-over from other donors' samples. Here the CDR3 is given as CASSLEYGTGGLGGYTF. The base sequence is TGTGCCAGCAGCTTGGAATATGGGACAGGGGGTTTGGGAGGCTACACCTTC.